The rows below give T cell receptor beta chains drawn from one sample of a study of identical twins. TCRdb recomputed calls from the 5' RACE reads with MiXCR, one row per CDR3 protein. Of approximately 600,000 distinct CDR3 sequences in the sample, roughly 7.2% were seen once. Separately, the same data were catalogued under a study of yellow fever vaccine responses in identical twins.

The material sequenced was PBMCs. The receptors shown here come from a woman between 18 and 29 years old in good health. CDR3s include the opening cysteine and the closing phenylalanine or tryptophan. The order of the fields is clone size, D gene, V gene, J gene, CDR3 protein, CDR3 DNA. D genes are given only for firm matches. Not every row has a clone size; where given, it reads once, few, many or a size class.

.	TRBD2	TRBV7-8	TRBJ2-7	CASSLGTITSGLAIKGSYEQYF	TGTGCCAGCAGCTTAGGGACCATCACATCGGGACTAGCCATAAAGGGGAGCTACGAGCAGTACTTC
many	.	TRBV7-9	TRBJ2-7	CASSSDGTVHYEQYF	TGTGCCAGCAGCTCGGACGGGACGGTGCACTACGAGCAGTACTTC
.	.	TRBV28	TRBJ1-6	CASSALRTPLHF	TGTGCCAGCAGTGCGCTTAGGACACCCCTCCACTTT
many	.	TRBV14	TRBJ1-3	CASSQDHGASGNTIYF	TGTGCCAGCAGCCAAGATCACGGGGCATCTGGAAACACCATATATTTT
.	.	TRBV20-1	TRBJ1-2	CSAEGTNYGYTF	TGCAGTGCTGAGGGGACTAACTATGGCTACACCTTC
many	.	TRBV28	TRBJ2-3	CASSSPSGKGADTQYF	TGTGCCAGCAGTTCACCAAGCGGGAAGGGGGCAGATACGCAGTATTTT
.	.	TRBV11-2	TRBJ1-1	CASSPTLQGMNTEAFF	TGTGCCAGCAGCCCAACCCTACAGGGAATGAACACTGAAGCTTTCTTT
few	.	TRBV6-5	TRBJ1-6	CASSTGLTKNSPLHF	TGTGCCAGCAGTACTGGACTGACAAAAAATTCACCCCTCCACTTT
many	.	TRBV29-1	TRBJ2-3	CSAQSEYTDTQYF	TGCAGCGCCCAAAGCGAATACACAGATACGCAGTATTTT
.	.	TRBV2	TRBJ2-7	CASKADGSYEQYF	TGTGCCAGCAAGGCGGATGGATCCTACGAGCAGTACTTC
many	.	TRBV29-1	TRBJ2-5	CSTPGQGGQETQYF	TGCAGCACCCCAGGACAGGGAGGGCAAGAGACCCAGTACTTC
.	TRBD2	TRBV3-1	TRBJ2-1	CASSQRGGGVDEQFF	TGTGCCAGCAGCCAACGGGGCGGGGGAGTCGATGAGCAGTTCTTC
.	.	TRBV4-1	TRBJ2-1	CASSAASVDYNEQFF	TGCGCCAGCAGCGCCGCTAGCGTAGACTACAATGAGCAGTTCTTC
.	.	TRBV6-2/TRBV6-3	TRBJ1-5	CASSYYRTYNQPQHF	TGTGCCAGCAGTTACTACCGGACCTACAATCAGCCCCAGCATTTT
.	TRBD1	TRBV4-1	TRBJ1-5	CASSIQGTGGQPQHF	TGCGCCAGCAGCATACAAGGGACAGGGGGTCAGCCCCAGCATTTT
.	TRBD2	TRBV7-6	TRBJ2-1	CASSSISGSSYNEQFF	TGTGCCAGCAGCTCCATCAGCGGGAGCTCCTACAATGAGCAGTTCTTC
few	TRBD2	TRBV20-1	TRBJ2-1	CSARGGLAADNEQFF	TGCAGTGCTAGAGGGGGACTAGCGGCCGACAATGAGCAGTTCTTC
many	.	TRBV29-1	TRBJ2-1	CSVEPSKDEQFF	TGCAGCGTCGAACCCTCTAAAGATGAGCAGTTCTTC
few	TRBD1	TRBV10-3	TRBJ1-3	CATEGGRADSGNTIYF	TGTGCCACCGAAGGGGGCAGGGCTGACTCTGGAAACACCATATATTTT
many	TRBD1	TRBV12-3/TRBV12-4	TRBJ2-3	CASSFGTGEYF	TGTGCCAGCAGTTTTGGAACAGGGGAGTATTTT
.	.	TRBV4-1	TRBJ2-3	CASSPGPFKDASQYF	TGCGCCAGCAGCCCAGGACCCTTCAAGGACGCTTCGCAGTATTTT
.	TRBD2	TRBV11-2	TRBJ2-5	CASSLGAGLAGVMVETQYF	TGTGCCAGCAGCTTAGGTGCGGGACTAGCGGGAGTCATGGTGGAGACCCAGTACTTC
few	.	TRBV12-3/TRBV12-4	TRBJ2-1	CASSWERVYNEQFF	TGTGCCAGCAGTTGGGAGCGGGTTTACAATGAGCAGTTCTTC
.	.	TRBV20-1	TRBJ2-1	CSAEGQSYNEQFF	TGCAGTGCCGAGGGTCAGTCCTACAATGAGCAGTTCTTC
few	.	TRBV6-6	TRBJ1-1	CASSSHPRQHTF	TGTGCCAGCAGTTCGCATCCTAGACAGCATACCTTT